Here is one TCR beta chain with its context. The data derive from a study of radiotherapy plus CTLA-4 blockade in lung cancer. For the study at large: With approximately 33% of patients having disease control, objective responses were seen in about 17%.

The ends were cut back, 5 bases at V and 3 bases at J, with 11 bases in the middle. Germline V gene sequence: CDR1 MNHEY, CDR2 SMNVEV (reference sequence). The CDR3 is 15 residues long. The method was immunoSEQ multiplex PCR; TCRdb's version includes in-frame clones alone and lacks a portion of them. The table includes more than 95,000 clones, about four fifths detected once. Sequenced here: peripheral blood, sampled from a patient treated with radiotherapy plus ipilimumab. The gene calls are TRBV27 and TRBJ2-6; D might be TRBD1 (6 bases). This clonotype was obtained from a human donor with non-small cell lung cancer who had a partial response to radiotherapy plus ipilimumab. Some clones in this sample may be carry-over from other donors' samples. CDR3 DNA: TGTGCCAGCAGTCGCGCAGGGGTTGGGGCCAACGTCCTGACTTTC. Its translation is CASSRAGVGANVLTF.